This T cell receptor beta chain was identified during a study of blood T cell repertoires in COVID-19. How the authors handled the data: Reference gene primer amplification gave nucleated cell count estimates. Sequenced by immunoSEQ multiplex PCR; TCRdb stores in-frame clones only, minus some. V and J calls and clone size are copied from that table; D and trimming were computed from the DNA. The sample holds around 380,000 clones, about four fifths seen once. The specimen was peripheral blood. The receptor was isolated from a human donor with acute or convalescent COVID-19. The donor label of this sample is uncertain.

DNA for the CDR3: TGTGCCAGCATTGGCAGCGGGAAGTCTAATGAAAAACTGTTTTTT. Amino acid sequence: CASIGSGKSNEKLFF. The chain uses TRBV6-5 and TRBJ1-4, with D hard to call. The germline CDR1 and CDR2 sequences are MNHEY and SVGAGI. V was cut by 7 bases and J by 3 bases, with 15 bases left in between. The CDR3 totals 15 residues.